The 26 T cell receptor beta chains listed next were all sequenced from one sample in a study of blood T cell repertoires in COVID-19 (dated by TCRdb to the early 2020s). The library was generated by the immunoSEQ multiplex PCR assay. This immuneACCESS table, as held by TCRdb, lists in-frame sequences with V and J called but not all clones. Of the missing ones, under half trace to an unresolved V gene in checked studies; the others have no known cause. For this sample there are under 20,000 clones; roughly 88% appear just once. The top ten constitute roughly 3.2% of the sample. The sample was peripheral blood. The receptors originated from a human donor in a cohort sampled during active COVID-19.

By its share, this clone is medium-sized. The rearrangement uses TRBV7-9 and TRBJ2-1; 10 nucleotides line up with TRBD2. J gave up 2 bases and V 6 bases, and 1 base lay outside the gene matches. The CDR3 length is 14 residues. Germline V lookup: CDR1 SEHNR, CDR2 FQNEAQ (reference sequence). CDR3 region: CASRTSGPYNEQFF. The CDR3 DNA reads as TGTGCCAGCAGGACTAGCGGGCCCTACAATGAGCAGTTCTTC.

V and J are TRBV9 and TRBJ2-1, with no clear D. The CDR3 sequence is 15 residues long. Per the germline V gene, CDR1 is SGDLS and CDR2 is YYNGEE. Between the trimmed V and J ends, which lost 4 bases and 0 bases, there was a span of 11 bases. CDR3 in amino acids: CASSPSPSSYNEQFF. The CDR3 nucleotides are TGTGCCAGCAGCCCTTCCCCGAGCTCCTACAATGAGCAGTTCTTC.

The rearrangement links TRBV4-1 to TRBJ2-3, with 11 bases identical to TRBD2. The CDR3 is 15 residues long. V shed 1 base and J 6 bases; nucleotides not matched to a gene: 3. CDR1 and CDR2 (germline): MGHRA, YSYEKL. CDR3 residues: CASSQGVAGGDTQYF. The DNA of the CDR3 is TGCGCCAGCAGCCAAGGGGTAGCGGGAGGGGATACGCAGTATTTT.

The V gene is TRBV12-3 or TRBV12-4, the J gene TRBJ2-7; D not resolved. Trimming stripped 6 bases from V and 4 bases from J, with 13 bases between. This CDR3 region has 13 residues. CDR3 coding DNA: TGTGCCAGCAGAGAGGAGTTACGATACGAGCAGTACTTC. Amino acids: CASREELRYEQYF.

For this clone: The DNA is omitted, as the CDR3 cannot be located on it reliably, and the CDR3 follows TCRdb's listing. V and J are TRBV6-5 and TRBJ1-1; the table gives TRBD1 as D, unverified against the DNA. The CDR3 spans 14 amino acids, including both terminal residues. Germline-derived CDR1 and CDR2 are MNHEY and SVGAGI. CDR3 in amino acids: CASSTSTVNTEAFF.

This clone has just a few counts. This chain joins TRBV6-1 and TRBJ1-1; TRBD1 might be the D (6 bases). V lost 3 bases to trimming and J lost 6 bases, with 17 bases between them. The CDR3 has 15 amino acids. Germline V gives CDR1 MNHNS, CDR2 SASEGT. For the CDR3, the DNA is TGTGCCAGCAGTGAGACTGGACAGTCTCGTGCTGAAGCTTTCTTT. Its translation: CASSETGQSRAEAFF.

This clone appeared a single time. This chain joins TRBV3-1 (or the pseudogene TRBV3-2) and TRBJ1-6; 8 positions agree with TRBD1. Trimming removed 3 bases from V and 7 bases from J; junction bases left unmatched: 5. Germline loops: CDR1 LGHDT, CDR2 YNNKEL (reference sequence). This CDR3 contains 15 residues. CDR3 sequence reads: CASSHRDRFNSPLHF. CDR3 nucleotide sequence: TGTGCCAGCAGCCATCGGGACAGGTTCAATTCACCCCTCCACTTT.

The chain couples TRBV2 to TRBJ2-3; TRBD2 agrees at 11 bases. The V segment lost 5 bases and the J segment 4 bases; nucleotides outside the gene matches: 5. Germline V gene sequence: CDR1 SNHLY, CDR2 FYNNEI. The CDR3 consists of 15 residues. CDR3: CASSLLAGVADTQYF. CDR3 DNA sequence: TGTGCCAGCAGTTTACTAGCGGGAGTGGCAGATACGCAGTATTTT.

CDR3 nucleotides: TGCGCCAGCAGCTTGGGGATCGACCTGAGGCAGGAAAAACTGTTTTTT. This sequence encodes CASSLGIDLRQEKLFF. The rearrangement uses TRBV5-1 and TRBJ1-4; D gene ambiguous. The germline V gene encodes CDR1 SGHRS and CDR2 YFSETQ. Trimming stripped 0 bases from V and 8 bases from J, with 17 bases between. CDR3 length equals 16 residues.

The J gene is TRBJ2-3, the V gene TRBV10-2; D unclear. Per the germline V gene, CDR1 is WSHSY and CDR2 is SAAADI. The CDR3 loop spans 15 amino acids. With 1 base removed from V and 0 bases from J, the gap between germline ends came to 8 bases. In nucleotides, the CDR3 is TGCGCCAGCAGTGAGTTTCTACGAAGCACAGATACGCAGTATTTT. Translation: CASSEFLRSTDTQYF.

The gene calls are TRBV6-5 and TRBJ2-5; 7 positions match TRBD1. This CDR3 contains 13 residues. Unmatched junction bases numbered 4, after V lost 5 bases and J lost 4 bases. CDR1 is MNHEY and CDR2 is SVGAGI in the germline V gene. For the CDR3, the DNA is TGTGCCAGCAGTCAGACAGGGTTAGAGACCCAGTACTTC. Protein: CASSQTGLETQYF.

The rearrangement uses TRBV29-1 and TRBJ2-3; 11 positions match TRBD2. The germline CDR1 and CDR2 sequences are SQVTM and ANQGSEA. The CDR3 covers 15 residues. Trimming removed 6 bases from V and 2 bases from J; junction bases left unmatched: 7. As DNA, the CDR3 is TGCAGCGTGGCGCTAGCGGGAGGACTCACAGATACGCAGTATTTT. This codes for CSVALAGGLTDTQYF.

Here the CDR3 reads CASSLERVNEQFF. CDR3 bases: TGTGCCAGCAGCTTAGAACGGGTCAATGAGCAGTTCTTC. The V and J genes are TRBV11-3 and TRBJ2-1; no clear D. This CDR3 contains 13 residues. Trimming took 0 bases from V and 6 from J, leaving 6 bases between them. Germline assignment: CDR1 SGHNT and CDR2 YENEEA.

V and J are TRBV19 and TRBJ1-1, with D hard to call. From germline, CDR1 is LNHDA and CDR2 SQIVND (reference sequence). There are 12 residues in the CDR3. The V end lost 3 bases, the J end lost 7 bases, and 9 bases lay between the germline ends. This CDR3 reads CASSIFESEAFF. CDR3 bases: TGTGCCAGTAGTATCTTTGAGAGTGAAGCTTTCTTT.

This chain links TRBV3-1 (or the pseudogene TRBV3-2) with TRBJ2-1, with 13 positions matching TRBD2. V lost 5 bases, J lost 12 bases, and 10 bases stayed unmatched. Germline CDR1 LGHDT, CDR2 YNNKEL (reference sequence). This CDR3 spans 15 amino acids. DNA for the CDR3: TGTGCCAGCAGCTATACTAGCGGGAGGGCCAGTGGGCAGTTCTTC. Its translation: CASSYTSGRASGQFF.

This clone appeared a single time. V and J are TRBV5-1 and TRBJ1-4; D remains ambiguous. Looked up from germline, CDR1 is SGHRS and CDR2 is YFSETQ. CDR3 size: 14 residues. V lost 2 bases, J lost 7 bases, and 12 bases lay in between. CDR3 DNA sequence: TGCGCCAGCAGCTTTGGACTTCCCGGTGAAAAACTGTTTTTT. Its translation is CASSFGLPGEKLFF.

The rearrangement links TRBV11-2 to TRBJ1-4; no clear D gene. V was cut by 4 bases and J by 14 bases, with 17 bases left in between. The CDR3 spans 13 residues. The V gene's germline CDR1 is SGHAT and CDR2 FQNNGV. CDR3 nucleotide sequence: TGTGCCAGCAGCTCACCCTTGCGGGTTCGTCTGTTTTTT. Protein product: CASSSPLRVRLFF.

CDR3 in amino acids: CASSFRLGLGLIGDEQFF. DNA for the CDR3: TGTGCCAGCAGCTTTAGACTGGGTCTAGGGCTTATAGGGGATGAGCAGTTCTTC. The chain is built from TRBV7-9 and TRBJ2-1; a possible D gene is TRBD1 (5 bases). The CDR3 has 18 residues. Between the trimmed V and J ends, which lost 3 bases and 8 bases, there was a span of 26 bases. Germline V gene lookup returns CDR1 SEHNR and CDR2 FQNEAQ (reference sequence).

The chain employs TRBV5-1 and TRBJ2-1; TRBD2 aligns across 11 bases. Germline V CDR1 and CDR2: SGHRS, YFSETQ. V was clipped by 1 base and J by 9 bases; unmatched bases: 6. The CDR3 covers 15 residues. CDR3 DNA sequence: TGCGCCAGCAGCTTGACTAGCGGGAGTAATGGTGAGCAGTTCTTC. Protein product: CASSLTSGSNGEQFF.

A single count supports this clone. The chain recombines TRBV5-1 with TRBJ2-7; 9 bases are shared with TRBD1. Germline CDR1 and CDR2: SGHRS and YFSETQ. V was pared by 3 bases and J by 4 bases, with 8 bases of the junction left unmatched. The CDR3 has 15 residues. The CDR3 DNA sequence: TGCGCCAGCAGCTCCGGACCGGGACAGGGTTACGAGCAGTACTTC. Protein product: CASSSGPGQGYEQYF.

The chain combines TRBV19 with TRBJ1-2; D is ambiguous. CDR1 and CDR2 from the germline V gene are LNHDA and SQIVND (reference sequence). The CDR3 has 16 residues. V lost 5 bases to trimming and J lost 0 bases, with 16 bases between them. The CDR3 DNA reads as TGTGCCAGTAGTCTGTCTCGGGGTCCAGCTAACTATGGCTACACCTTC. Protein: CASSLSRGPANYGYTF.

The gene calls are TRBV19 and TRBJ1-1; D is unresolved. Germline lookup yields CDR1 LNHDA and CDR2 SQIVND (reference sequence). The CDR3 sequence is 11 residues long. Trimming stripped 6 bases from V and 8 bases from J, with 10 bases between. The CDR3 here is CASRTPGEAFF. CDR3 bases: TGTGCCAGTAGGACGCCGGGGGAAGCTTTCTTT. Full variable domain (rest looked up from reference TRBV19 and TRBJ1-1): DGGITQSPKYLFRKEGQNVTLSCEQNLNHDAMYWYRQDPGQGLRLIYYSQIVNDFQKGDIAEGYSVSREKKESFPLTVTSAQKNPTAFYLCASRTPGEAFFGQGTRLTVV.

This chain uses TRBV15 with TRBJ2-1; TRBD2 matches at 10 bases. The V gene's germline CDR1 is LNHNV and CDR2 YYDKDF (reference sequence). V trimming: 5 bases; J trimming: 0 bases; junction bases outside the gene matches: 10. There are 18 residues in the CDR3. Here the CDR3 reads CATSGTGTSVSSYNEQFF. Written as DNA, the CDR3 is TGTGCCACCAGCGGAACCGGGACTAGCGTTAGCTCCTACAATGAGCAGTTCTTC.

CDR3 sequence (DNA): TGTGCCTGGAGTGTTAGGGGGGCCAAAAACATTCAGTACTTC. Encoded protein: CAWSVRGAKNIQYF. The chain carries TRBV30 and TRBJ2-4; possible D gene TRBD1, 6 bases. CDR1 is GTSNPN and CDR2 is SVGIG in the germline V gene (reference sequence). The CDR3 is 14 amino acids. V lost 0 bases and J lost 1, with 7 bases in between.

The rearrangement links TRBV11-1 to TRBJ1-1; weak D call: TRBD1 (6 bases). V was shortened by 1 base and J by 3 bases, with 15 bases between the two germline ends. Germline lookup yields CDR1 SGHAT and CDR2 FQDESV (reference sequence). This CDR3 comprises 16 residues. The CDR3 DNA reads as TGTGCCAGCAGCTTAGAACAGGGATCATTGTACACTGAAGCTTTCTTT. Translating gives CASSLEQGSLYTEAFF.

This clone is a singleton in its sample. The chain has TRBV7-9 and TRBJ1-1, with 7 bases aligning to TRBD1. Germline loops: CDR1 SEHNR, CDR2 FQNEAQ (reference sequence). Trimming at V came to 6 bases and at J to 1 base, leaving 8 bases not matched to a gene. The CDR3 consists of 15 residues. The CDR3 is CASRRGGQKNTEAFF. The CDR3 DNA sequence: TGTGCCAGCAGGCGAGGGGGACAGAAGAACACTGAAGCTTTCTTT. Drawing the rest from reference TRBV7-9 and TRBJ1-1, the complete variable domain is DTGVSQNPRHKITKRGQNVTFRCDPISEHNRLYWYRQTLGQGPEFLTYFQNEAQLEKSRLLSDRFSAERPKGSFSTLEIQRTEQGDSAMYLCASRRGGQKNTEAFFGQGTRLTVV.